The sequence of this T cell receptor beta chain was determined in a study of cytomegalovirus exposure and HLA in healthy donors. The PCR had 60 Vbeta and 13 Jbeta primers. Some clones are missing from TCRdb's copy, which holds only in-frame ones; the method was immunoSEQ multiplex PCR. The sample yields some 120,000 clones, around two thirds seen once. V shed 4 bases and J shed 9 bases, with 13 bases lying between them. The length of the CDR3 is 13 residues. Germline CDR1 and CDR2: WSHSY and SAAADI. Despite likely unrecorded immune exposures, the donors were nominally healthy at the time of sampling. The sample consisted of PBMCs. The J gene is TRBJ2-1, the V gene TRBV10-2; a possible D gene is TRBD1 (5 bases). The TCR comes from a human donor in good health. The CDR3 sequence: CASSGAPQGEQFF. CDR3 bases: TGCGCCAGCAGTGGCGCCCCCCAGGGTGAGCAGTTCTTC.